This entry is about one T cell receptor (beta chain). This clonotype was seen at least ten times. It lacks a known antigen. The sample holds no much larger clone one base away, and base qualities are not on file. This entry comes from a study of CD8 T cells in ankylosing spondylitis (TCRdb year 2017). Regarding the research as a whole: To find TCR variants linked to disease, the study profiled T cell receptor beta repertoires in ankylosing spondylitis patients and healthy donors. The full study cohort was made up of 20 to 25 ankylosing spondylitis patients and 108 healthy donors. Peripheral blood was sampled, and synovial fluid was also collected from ankylosing spondylitis patients. The paper's findings and limits, for the study overall: Some of the motif variants had been reported before in the synovial fluid and blood of reactive arthritis patients, a finding that suggests common disease-initiation mechanisms. The disease-linked clones showed a CD8+ phenotype and occurred at relatively low frequencies in peripheral blood. According to the report, matched synovial fluid samples from ankylosing spondylitis patients were significantly enriched for the disease-linked clones. A TCR beta motif of several highly homologous amino acid variants appeared characteristic of blood from ankylosing spondylitis patients.

At the junction V is shortened by 3 bases and J by 0 bases; bases outside the gene matches: 12. CDR1 and CDR2, per the germline V gene (reference sequence), are DFQATT and SNEGSKA. Including cysteine and phenylalanine, the CDR3 has 18 amino acids. Here the CDR3 DNA is all that survives: 54 bases in frame from base 1. Sequenced using an Illumina HiSeq 2500. Quantitative 5'-RACE with molecular barcodes was the method used to prepare the TCR beta libraries. The authors' analysis ran thus. A new computational method based on a probabilistic model of VDJ rearrangement was used to identify disease-linked TCR variants. TCRdb trimmed public reads at Q25 via fastp, called clones via MiXCR and kept in-frame beta chains. Every entry covers one CDR3 protein and lists the most common genes and DNA from its rows. The V and J calls shown here were made by TCRdb, not taken from the authors' results. Within this sample are 800,000 to 900,000 distinct CDR3 sequences, with 12% of them counted one time only. More than 0.5% of the sample lies in the top ten.

The chain is assembled from TRBV20-1 and TRBJ2-1; 9 central bases correspond to TRBD2. The specimen was blood, either unsorted or a sorted T cell fraction (not recorded which). The receptor's source is a male donor with ankylosing spondylitis. CDR3 region: CSASRLAVSQSSYNEQFF. In nucleotide form, the sequence is TGCAGTGCTAGCAGACTAGCGGTTTCTCAGAGCTCCTACAATGAGCAGTTCTTC.